This passage covers 23 T cell receptor beta chains from one sample sequenced in a study of blood T cell repertoires in COVID-19. TCRdb keeps only in-frame clones here, not all; method: immunoSEQ multiplex PCR. The table lists 250,000 to 350,000 clones, 80% to 95% of them singletons, with roughly 1.1% in the top ten. The sample was PBMCs or T cells enriched from blood (not recorded which). The receptor set was obtained from a woman aged 25 to 39 who had recovered from COVID-19.

The chain links TRBV18 to TRBJ1-4; D call uncertain. The ends were cut back, 3 bases at V and 4 bases at J, with 6 bases in the middle. Germline CDR1 KGHSH, CDR2 LQKENI. The CDR3 extends over 13 amino acids. CDR3 sequence: CASSPRGNEKLFF. The CDR3 DNA is TGTGCCAGCTCACCTCGGGGTAATGAAAAACTGTTTTTT.

The V and J genes are TRBV18 and TRBJ2-1; 11 nucleotides match TRBD2. The CDR3 contains 17 residues. The J segment lost 0 bases and the V segment lost 4 bases, leaving 5 bases of the junction unmatched. CDR1 and CDR2 (germline): KGHSH, LQKENI. This CDR3 reads CASSRTSGQSSYNEQFF. CDR3 DNA: TGTGCCAGCTCACGGACTAGCGGGCAAAGCTCCTACAATGAGCAGTTCTTC.

This sequence joins TRBV11-3 and TRBJ1-5; a weak D match, TRBD1 (6 bases). The V gene lost 0 bases and the J gene lost 0 bases, with 18 bases spanning the gap. Looked up from germline, CDR1 is SGHNT and CDR2 is YENEEA. This CDR3 contains 19 residues. In nucleotides, the CDR3 is TGTGCCAGCAGCTTAGATTGGCAGGGGCCGTTTTATAGCAATCAGCCCCAGCATTTT. Its protein product is CASSLDWQGPFYSNQPQHF. The entire variable domain, with the rest obtained from reference TRBV11-3 and TRBJ1-5, is as follows: EAGVVQSPRYKIIEKKQPVAFWCNPISGHNTLYWYLQNLGQGPELLIRYENEEAVDDSQLPKDRFSAERLKGVDSTLKIQPAELGDSAVYLCASSLDWQGPFYSNQPQHFGDGTRLSIL.

The chain has TRBV19 and TRBJ1-5, with TRBD1 matching over 7 bases. The J segment lost 2 bases and the V segment lost 7 bases, leaving 5 bases of the junction unmatched. The CDR3 is 14 residues long. The germline gives CDR1 LNHDA, CDR2 SQIVND (reference sequence). Here the CDR3 DNA reads TGTGCCAGTACCATAACAGGGGGCAATCAGCCCCAGCATTTT. It encodes CASTITGGNQPQHF.

The genes are TRBV18 and TRBJ1-5; the match to TRBD1 covers 7 bases. The V segment lost 0 bases and the J segment 7 bases; nucleotides outside the gene matches: 12. The CDR3 covers 17 residues. The V gene's germline CDR1 is KGHSH and CDR2 LQKENI. This CDR3 reads CASSPPNRGKNDQPQHF. CDR3 bases: TGTGCCAGCTCACCACCTAACAGGGGCAAGAATGACCAGCCCCAGCATTTT. Full variable domain (outside the CDR3, taken from reference TRBV18 and TRBJ1-5): NAGVMQNPRHLVRRRGQEARLRCSPMKGHSHVYWYRQLPEEGLKFMVYLQKENIIDESGMPKERFSAEFPKEGPSILRIQQVVRGDSAAYFCASSPPNRGKNDQPQHFGDGTRLSIL.

This sequence joins TRBV9 and TRBJ2-3, with a weak D call TRBD2 (6 bases). Trimming removed 0 bases from V and 5 bases from J, with 19 bases in between. Germline CDR1 SGDLS, CDR2 YYNGEE. The length of the CDR3 is 17 residues. Here the CDR3 DNA reads TGTGCCAGCAGCGTAGCAAGATCCGGGGGATTAGGAGATACGCAGTATTTT. The encoded protein is CASSVARSGGLGDTQYF.

This clone was seen only once. This chain links TRBV27 with TRBJ1-2; D uncertain. Germline V lookup: CDR1 MNHEY, CDR2 SMNVEV (reference sequence). Trimming shortened V by 2 bases and J by 0 bases, and 7 bases separated the two germline ends. The CDR3 sequence is 14 residues long. The CDR3 nucleotides read TGTGCCAGCAGTTTAGGGCAGGCTAACTATGGCTACACCTTC. Its translation is CASSLGQANYGYTF.

The rearrangement links TRBV5-4 to TRBJ2-1; 8 bases are a match to TRBD2. The CDR3 runs 15 residues. Per germline, CDR1 SGHNT and CDR2 YYREEE (reference sequence). V was clipped by 0 bases and J by 8 bases; unmatched bases: 7. DNA for the CDR3: TGTGCCAGCAGCTTGGCGGGAGGGCCTTTTGATGAGCAGTTCTTC. It yields the protein CASSLAGGPFDEQFF.

The chain employs TRBV27 and TRBJ2-7; D remains unclear. Trimming left V 0 bases short and J 2 bases short, with 11 bases between. The CDR3 consists of 15 residues. Germline V gene data show CDR1 as MNHEY and CDR2 as SMNVEV (reference sequence). Written as DNA, the CDR3 is TGTGCCAGCAGTTTATCGGAACAGTTGACCTACGAGCAGTACTTC. This gives the protein CASSLSEQLTYEQYF.

The chain carries TRBV18 and TRBJ2-7, with D possibly matching TRBD1 (5 bases). Germline lookup yields CDR1 KGHSH and CDR2 LQKENI. V was cut by 3 bases and J by 6 bases, with 18 bases left in between. This CDR3 has 15 residues. CDR3 loop: CASSPGQGVDSEQYF. DNA for the CDR3: TGTGCCAGCTCACCGGGGCAGGGTGTGGATTCCGAGCAGTACTTC.

This clone came up a few times. The chain carries TRBV28 and TRBJ1-2; D is perhaps TRBD1 (5 bases). Germline CDR1 and CDR2: MDHEN and SYDVKM. This CDR3 is built from 15 residues. V lost 6 bases to trimming and J lost 4 bases, with 18 bases between them. The DNA of the CDR3 is TGTGCCAGCAGCCAAGGTTGGGGCGACGGCTATGGCTACACCTTC. Translation: CASSQGWGDGYGYTF.

The chain carries TRBV29-1 and TRBJ2-3; 10 nucleotides match TRBD2. Trimming removed 4 bases from V and 6 bases from J; junction bases left unmatched: 1. This CDR3 is 12 amino acids long. From germline, CDR1 is SQVTM and CDR2 ANQGSEA. The DNA for the CDR3 is TGCAGCGTTGGGACTAGCGGCGATACGCAGTATTTT. Its translation: CSVGTSGDTQYF.

The chain couples TRBV5-4 to TRBJ1-4; D is possibly TRBD1 (6 bases). Trimming cost V 4 bases and J 8 bases, with 18 bases left between them. The CDR3 is 15 amino acids. Germline loops: CDR1 SGHNT, CDR2 YYREEE (reference sequence). As DNA, the CDR3 is TGTGCCAGCAGCCCTACGGTCTCAAGGGGGGAAAAACTGTTTTTT. It yields the protein CASSPTVSRGEKLFF.

The chain has TRBV11-2 and TRBJ2-7, with 9 bases lining up with TRBD1. J lost 7 bases, V lost 6 bases, and 13 bases had no gene match. The V gene's germline CDR1 is SGHAT and CDR2 FQNNGV. This CDR3 has 15 residues. The CDR3 region is CASRLPGTGSREQYF. The DNA of the CDR3 is TGTGCCAGCAGGCTACCCGGGACAGGGTCGAGGGAGCAGTACTTC.

This chain uses TRBV13 with TRBJ2-1, with 7 bases that match TRBD2. The CDR3 totals 14 residues. Germline CDR1 reads PRHDT; CDR2 reads FYEKMQ (reference sequence). With 7 bases clipped from V and 3 bases from J, the junction kept 6 bases outside the gene matches. Here the CDR3 DNA reads TGTGCCAGCACCTTGGCGGGAGACTACAATGAGCAGTTCTTC. This translates into CASTLAGDYNEQFF.

The chain is built from TRBV28 and TRBJ1-4; a weak D match, TRBD1 (5 bases). Trimming stripped 7 bases from V and 7 bases from J, with 16 bases between. Germline values: CDR1 MDHEN, CDR2 SYDVKM. This CDR3 is 14 amino acids long. The CDR3, as DNA: TGTGCCAGCAAAAATGGAGGGGAGAGTGAAAAACTGTTTTTT. Translating it yields CASKNGGESEKLFF. The full variable domain, its missing parts supplied by reference TRBV28 and TRBJ1-4, is DVKVTQSSRYLVKRTGEKVFLECVQDMDHENMFWYRQDPGLGLRLIYFSYDVKMKEKGDIPEGYSVSREKKERFSLILESASTNQTSMYLCASKNGGESEKLFFGSGTQLSVL.

This chain uses TRBV19 with TRBJ1-1; the D is unclear. Germline loops: CDR1 LNHDA, CDR2 SQIVND (reference sequence). CDR3 length: 13 residues. Trimming pared 7 bases from V and 0 bases from J, leaving 9 bases between. The DNA for the CDR3 is TGTGCCAGTAAGGCAGGCATGAACACTGAAGCTTTCTTT. This translates into CASKAGMNTEAFF.

A remark on this clone: The identical CDR3 is also encoded by other nucleotide sequences in the sample. The chain is built from TRBV30 and TRBJ1-5, with D possibly being TRBD1 (6 bases). The CDR3 is made up of 13 amino acids. The V and J ends lost 2 bases and 2 bases respectively, with 7 bases between them. The germline gives CDR1 GTSNPN, CDR2 SVGIG (reference sequence). CDR3 protein: CAWSNRGNQPQHF. The CDR3 nucleotides are TGTGCCTGGAGTAACAGGGGCAATCAGCCCCAGCATTTT.

This chain uses TRBV6-5 with TRBJ2-2; the D is unclear. This CDR3 region has 15 residues. Trimming pared 2 bases from V and 0 bases from J, leaving 7 bases between. Germline-derived CDR1 and CDR2 are MNHEY and SVGAGI. The CDR3 spells CASSYLPSNTGELFF. CDR3 DNA sequence: TGTGCCAGCAGTTACCTACCTTCGAACACCGGGGAGCTGTTTTTT.

About this clone itself: A junction boundary mismatches the germline segment, possibly from a read error. The gene calls are TRBV7-7 and TRBJ2-2; possibly TRBD1 for D (6 bases). The CDR3 runs 15 residues. Germline V lookup: CDR1 SSHAT, CDR2 FNYEAQ (reference sequence). In DNA, the CDR3 is TGTGCTAGCAGCCCCCAGGGGAATAAGGCCGGGGAGCTGTTTTTT. Its translation is CASSPQGNKAGELFF.

This sequence joins TRBV19 and TRBJ2-1; 10 bases agree with TRBD1. J lost 3 bases, V lost 3 bases, and 2 bases had no gene match. The CDR3 loop spans 15 amino acids. Looked up from germline, CDR1 is LNHDA and CDR2 is SQIVND (reference sequence). The CDR3 here is CASSIGTGVYNEQFF. CDR3 DNA sequence: TGTGCCAGTAGTATCGGGACAGGGGTCTACAATGAGCAGTTCTTC.

The rearrangement joins TRBV3-1 (or the pseudogene TRBV3-2) to TRBJ2-7; 9 nucleotides match TRBD1. J lost 6 bases, V lost 4 bases, and 16 bases had no gene match. Per germline, CDR1 LGHDT and CDR2 YNNKEL (reference sequence). This CDR3 contains 17 residues. The CDR3 protein is CASSPVGTGFKAFEQYF. The DNA of the CDR3 is TGTGCCAGCAGCCCCGTCGGGACAGGGTTTAAGGCCTTCGAGCAGTACTTC.

The genes are TRBV7-9 and TRBJ2-1; TRBD2 agrees at 7 bases. The J segment lost 4 bases and the V segment lost 11 bases, leaving 23 bases of the junction unmatched. This CDR3 spans 18 amino acids. The germline V gene has CDR1 SEHNR and CDR2 FQNEAQ (reference sequence). CDR3 region: CAVLTPGGPHKTYNEQFF. The CDR3 nucleotides are TGTGCCGTATTAACCCCGGGGGGACCCCACAAAACATACAATGAGCAGTTCTTC.